The 8 T cell receptor beta chains given below trace back to one sample, sequenced in a study of type 1 and type 2 diabetes patients. Genomic DNA was the PCR template. Multiplex PCR with 30 forward and 13 reverse primers amplified the TCR beta CDR3. TCRdb re-called the multiplex PCR reads with MiXCR, one entry per CDR3 protein. Among some 250,000 distinct CDR3 sequences listed, 45% to 60% were seen once. Material: peripheral blood mononuclear cells (PBMCs). All receptors derive from a man younger than 35 with type 2 diabetes.

This clonotype was counted a few times. This chain links TRBV4-2 with TRBJ1-2; D is undetermined. CDR1 and CDR2 from the germline V gene are LGHNA and YNFKEQ. With 0 bases removed from V and 0 bases from J, the gap between germline ends came to 11 bases. The CDR3 totals 16 residues. The CDR3 sequence: CASSQESESANYGYTF. The CDR3 DNA is TGTGCCAGCAGCCAAGAATCGGAGTCAGCTAACTATGGCTACACCTTC.

V gene TRBV5-6 combines with J gene TRBJ2-2; D possibly uses TRBD1 or TRBD2 (5 bases each). The CDR3 totals 16 residues. Germline V gene lookup returns CDR1 SGHDT and CDR2 YYEEEE. Trimming stripped 2 bases from V and 5 bases from J, with 16 bases between. For the CDR3, the DNA is TGTGCCAGCAGCTTATGGGGGACCCCCAGGACCGGGGAGCTGTTTTTT. It is translated as CASSLWGTPRTGELFF.

The chain joins TRBV6-5 to TRBJ1-6; D is ambiguous. V was cut by 6 bases and J by 8 bases, with 17 bases left in between. The germline gives CDR1 MNHEY, CDR2 SVGAGI. The CDR3 spans 15 residues. The CDR3 bases are TGTGCCAGCAGAAGCAACTTCGGAGGTTATTCACCCCTCCACTTT. This sequence encodes CASRSNFGGYSPLHF.

The chain recombines TRBV10-3 with TRBJ2-7, with D possibly TRBD1 on 6 matching bases. The V and J ends lost 0 bases and 6 bases respectively, with 9 bases between them. This CDR3 spans 13 amino acids. Germline V gene sequence: CDR1 ENHRY, CDR2 SYGVKD. CDR3 DNA: TGTGCCATCAGTGAGTCCGGCAGGGGCGAGCAGTACTTC. Its translation: CAISESGRGEQYF.

The chain employs TRBV2 and TRBJ2-7, with TRBD2 matching 14 bases. The J call may be faulty, since TRBJ2-1 better matches the DNA end. Looked up from germline, CDR1 is SNHLY and CDR2 is FYNNEI. The CDR3 spans 15 residues. In DNA, the CDR3 is TGTGCCAGCAGGGCGACTAGCGGGGGGGCAGATGAGCAGTTCTTC. Protein sequence: CASRATSGGADEQFF.

The chain couples TRBV5-1 to TRBJ2-6; D is unresolved. The V gene lost 4 bases and the J gene lost 2 bases, with 7 bases spanning the gap. CDR1 is SGHRS and CDR2 is YFSETQ in the germline V gene. This CDR3 region has 14 residues. CDR3 amino acids: CASSIGTGANVLTF. CDR3 nucleotide sequence: TGCGCCAGCAGCATTGGGACTGGGGCCAACGTCCTGACTTTC.

This clonotype was counted once. V usage is TRBV5-1 and J usage is TRBJ2-6; D may correspond to TRBD1 or TRBD2 (5 bases each). The germline CDR1 and CDR2 sequences are SGHRS and YFSETQ. With 4 bases removed from V and 4 bases from J, the gap between germline ends came to 18 bases. The CDR3 length is 17 residues. The CDR3 nucleotides are TGCGCCAGCAGCGCAACCGGGGCTGTTAGAGGGGCCAACGTCCTGACTTTC. Its protein product is CASSATGAVRGANVLTF.

The V gene is TRBV7-9, the J gene TRBJ2-1; TRBD1 matches 12 bases. The ends lost 9 bases at V and 7 bases at J; junction bases unmatched: 13. Germline values: CDR1 SEHNR, CDR2 FQNEAQ (reference sequence). This CDR3 is built from 16 residues. CDR3 bases: TGTGCCAGTACCCTCACCGGGACAGGGGGCTGGAATGAGCAGTTCTTC. Translating it yields CASTLTGTGGWNEQFF.